The 2 T cell receptor beta chains below all came from one sample that was sequenced in a study of CD8 T cells in Susac syndrome. Random hexamers served to reverse transcribe about 0.5 to 1 ug RNA. MiXCR was run by TCRdb on the immunoSEQ multiplex PCR reads, yielding one entry per CDR3 protein. The repertoire includes around 20,000 distinct CDR3 sequences, roughly 95% of them detected once, and around 0.25% sits in the top ten. Sequencing used CD8+ T cells from PBMCs. The receptors here all came from a human donor in good health.

This sequence joins TRBV7-9 and TRBJ2-5; 9 bases fit TRBD2. The V gene end was trimmed by 1 base and the J gene end by 5 bases; junction bases not matched to a gene: 5. The germline V gene has CDR1 SEHNR and CDR2 FQNEAQ (reference sequence). The CDR3 has 15 amino acids. The CDR3 reads CASSLGPSGTETQYF. Written as DNA, the CDR3 is TGTGCCAGCAGCTTAGGGCCTAGCGGGACGGAGACCCAGTACTTC.

The chain employs TRBV7-9 and TRBJ2-1; 10 nucleotides align to TRBD2. The V gene end was trimmed by 4 bases and the J gene end by 9 bases; junction bases not matched to a gene: 9. In germline, CDR1 is SEHNR, CDR2 FQNEAQ (reference sequence). This CDR3 is built from 15 residues. The CDR3 here is CASSSPSGSRVEQFF. The CDR3 DNA sequence: TGTGCCAGCAGCTCTCCTAGCGGGAGTCGGGTTGAGCAGTTCTTC.